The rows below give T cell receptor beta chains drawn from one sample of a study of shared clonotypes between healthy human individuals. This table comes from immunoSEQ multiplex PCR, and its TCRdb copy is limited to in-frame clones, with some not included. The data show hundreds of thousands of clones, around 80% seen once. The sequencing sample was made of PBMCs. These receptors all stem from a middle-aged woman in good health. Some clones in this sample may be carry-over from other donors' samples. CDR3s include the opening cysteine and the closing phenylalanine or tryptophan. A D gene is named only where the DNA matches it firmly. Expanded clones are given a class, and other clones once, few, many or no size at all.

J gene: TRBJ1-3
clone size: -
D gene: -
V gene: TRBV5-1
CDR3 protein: CASSLVGSSGNTIYF
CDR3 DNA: TGCGCCAGCAGCTTGGTCGGGAGCTCTGGAAACACCATATATTTT

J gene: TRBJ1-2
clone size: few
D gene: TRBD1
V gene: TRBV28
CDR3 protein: CASSFRTGGRYGYTF
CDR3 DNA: TGTGCCAGCAGTTTTCGGACAGGGGGCCGGTATGGCTACACCTTC

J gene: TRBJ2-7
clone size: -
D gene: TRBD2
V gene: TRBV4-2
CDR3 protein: CASSQDLSGRGNEQYF
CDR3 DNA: TGTGCCAGCAGCCAAGATCTAAGCGGGAGAGGGAACGAGCAGTACTTC

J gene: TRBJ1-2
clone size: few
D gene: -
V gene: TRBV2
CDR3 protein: CASLRGGLHYGYTF
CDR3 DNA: TGTGCCAGCCTGAGGGGGGGGCTGCACTATGGCTACACCTTC

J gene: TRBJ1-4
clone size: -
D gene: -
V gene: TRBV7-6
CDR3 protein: CASSLDSGNEKLFF
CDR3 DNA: TGTGCCAGCAGCTTGGACAGCGGCAATGAAAAACTGTTTTTT

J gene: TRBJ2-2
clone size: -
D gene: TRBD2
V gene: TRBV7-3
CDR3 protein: CASSLYSGRNTGELFF
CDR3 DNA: TGTGCCAGCAGCCTTTATAGCGGGAGGAACACCGGGGAGCTGTTTTTT

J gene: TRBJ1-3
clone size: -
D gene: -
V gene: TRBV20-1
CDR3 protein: CSAMFEDTIYF
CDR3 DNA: TGCAGTGCTATGTTTGAGGACACCATATATTTT

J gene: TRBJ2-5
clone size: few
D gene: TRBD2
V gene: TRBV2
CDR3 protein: CASSGATSGQETQYF
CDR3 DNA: TGTGCCAGCAGTGGCGCGACTAGCGGACAAGAGACCCAGTACTTC

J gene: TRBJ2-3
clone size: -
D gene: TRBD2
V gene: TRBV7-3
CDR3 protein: CASSPVGGAQYF
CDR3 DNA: TGTGCCAGCAGCCCGGTGGGAGGGGCGCAGTATTTT

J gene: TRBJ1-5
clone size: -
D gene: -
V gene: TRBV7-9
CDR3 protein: CASSLGTNQPQHF
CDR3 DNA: TGTGCCAGCAGCTTAGGCACCAATCAGCCCCAGCATTTT

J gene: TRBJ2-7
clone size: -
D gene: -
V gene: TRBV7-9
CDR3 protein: CASSFDYLSSYEQYF
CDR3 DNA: TGTGCCAGCAGCTTTGACTACCTGAGCTCCTACGAGCAGTACTTC

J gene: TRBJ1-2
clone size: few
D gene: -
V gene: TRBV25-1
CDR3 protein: CASSESELGYTF
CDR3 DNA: TGTGCCAGCAGTGAATCGGAGCTTGGCTACACCTTC

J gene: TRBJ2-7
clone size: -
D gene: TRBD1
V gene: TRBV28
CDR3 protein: CASRTGQRTIWYF
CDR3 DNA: TGTGCCAGCAGGACGGGACAGCGAACAATTTGGTACTTC

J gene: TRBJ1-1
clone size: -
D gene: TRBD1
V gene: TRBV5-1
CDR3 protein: CASSSLPGQKNTEAFF
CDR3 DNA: TGCGCCAGCAGCTCGCTGCCGGGACAGAAGAACACTGAAGCTTTCTTT

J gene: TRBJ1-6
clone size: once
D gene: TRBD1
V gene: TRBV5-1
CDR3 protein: CASSLSGTANSPLHF
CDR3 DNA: TGCGCCAGCAGCTTGTCCGGGACAGCAAATTCACCCCTCCACTTT

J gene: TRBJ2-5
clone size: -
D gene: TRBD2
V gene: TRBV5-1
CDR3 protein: CASSLGLAAETQYF
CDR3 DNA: TGCGCCAGCAGCTTGGGACTAGCGGCAGAGACCCAGTACTTC